These T cell receptor beta chains were read from a single sample in a study of cytomegalovirus exposure and HLA in healthy donors. TCRdb's copy holds only in-frame clones and misses some; the assay was immunoSEQ multiplex PCR. The data show more than 95,000 clones, roughly 90% seen once. Sample: PBMCs. These TCRs come from a woman younger than 30 in good health and CMV-seronegative. Both conserved end residues are part of each CDR3.

cdr3_aa v_call
CASSEFGVAGVADTQYF TRBV25-1
CASSSSQGTQYF TRBV11-2
CASSFPGTLTNYGYTF TRBV5-4
CASSLQGTEAFF TRBV28
CASRQRQAHNGYTF TRBV7-2
CASSVQGGMNTEAFF TRBV9
CASSLSGTSGLYEQYF TRBV27
CASSLVAGNQPQHF TRBV5-1
CASSLAVGTEAFF TRBV5-1
CASSLLNQPQHF TRBV14
CASSQGSNQPQHF TRBV11-1
CAWSDGYNEQFF TRBV30
CASSQDPLRPVRETQYF TRBV4-1
CASKEGTYEQYF TRBV27
CASSDDRVKAFF TRBV2
CASSAPTRSGTYNEQFF TRBV9
CASSLGLGTGRRSRYF TRBV5-6
CASSYQKYNEQFF TRBV6-5
CASSEDRVRFNQPQHF TRBV4-1
CASSFYSGNTIYF TRBV5-8
CSVHQTGSPGNTIYF TRBV29-1
CASSSPRVSYNEQFF TRBV5-8
CASSQDITRFGNTIYF TRBV4-1
CASSLGAGRHYEQYF TRBV27
CASSLLRGNYGYTF TRBV5-4
CASSAGTGLNTEAFF TRBV5-1
CASSRRTSDEQYF TRBV7-9
CSVRQGRTDTQYF TRBV29-1
CASSLGTEGYGYTF TRBV7-8
CASSQGAGEQFF TRBV14
CASSDPPRETYEQYF TRBV6-4
CASSPRGAEAFF TRBV19
CASSVARAGNTIYF TRBV9
CASSFAASEDEQYF TRBV5-1
CASSRPGFNQPQHF TRBV6-5
CASSLGTGRYEQYF TRBV11-2
CATSRTGGPEDIQYF TRBV15
CASNPGTGGYYGYTF TRBV19
CASSLGGLADYEQYF TRBV11-2
CASRYGSYEQYF TRBV5-1
CASSFQGRETQYF TRBV11-3
CASGEGYTF TRBV6-4
CASSPLAKNIQYF TRBV4-1
CASSVLLTGGPGELFF TRBV25-1
CASGGSGNTIYF TRBV28
CASSILAGVYNEQFF TRBV28
CASSGGGLGPTDTQYF TRBV4-1
CASSDGGLAGVFAGELFF TRBV2
CSAMGQRNYGYTF TRBV29-1